The clone carrying this TCR beta chain was observed many times. The data belong to a study of T cells in Graves' hyperthyroidism and ophthalmopathy. Across the whole study: Peripheral blood specimens were obtained at initial diagnosis, prior to any treatment.

The CDR3 runs 16 residues. CDR1 and CDR2 from the germline V gene are SGDLS and YYNGEE. J lost 0 bases, V lost 4 bases, and 5 bases had no gene match. Amplification yielded TCR beta CDR3 regions, with RNA transcripts as the source. First-round RT-PCR of the TCR CDR3 relied on the HTBI primer set. TCRdb re-analysed the multiplex PCR reads in MiXCR, keeping a single row per CDR3 protein. The repertoire holds over 250,000 distinct CDR3 sequences, roughly 13% seen once, with 30% to 35% in the top ten. The TCR was taken from a woman in her forties with Graves' ophthalmopathy. The rearrangement links TRBV9 to TRBJ2-2; 8 nucleotides line up with TRBD2. Sequencing was performed on blood. CDR3 protein: CASSPTSGANTGELFF. The CDR3 DNA sequence: TGTGCCAGCAGCCCAACTAGCGGAGCGAACACCGGGGAGCTGTTTTTT.